This T cell receptor (beta chain) originates from a study of blood T cell repertoires in COVID-19. Study as a whole: Recovered status in Cohort 3 required two negative PCRs, clearance, or symptom resolution.

In its sample, this clone was seen a few times. The CDR3 runs to 15 residues. Trimming left V 1 base short and J 4 bases short, with 11 bases between. Germline CDR1 is LGHDT and CDR2 is YNNKEL (reference sequence). Across over 20 US areas, participants ranged in age from about 18 to 90 years. Assignments of participants to cohorts depended upon their own reported clinical history. The repertoire was sequenced with immunoSEQ multiplex PCR; TCRdb's copy has only in-frame clones and lacks some. Of 200,000 to 250,000 clones in the sample, 85% to 90% were seen once. The chain employs TRBV3-1 (or the pseudogene TRBV3-2) and TRBJ1-5, with D perhaps matching TRBD1 (6 bases). Sequencing was performed on PBMCs or T cells enriched from blood (not recorded which). The clonotype comes from a woman aged 50 to 60 in a cohort exposed to, infected with or recovered from COVID-19 (not recorded which). The CDR3 reads CASSQGRTVNQPQHF. The CDR3 region has the DNA TGTGCCAGCAGCCAAGGCCGGACAGTTAATCAGCCCCAGCATTTT.